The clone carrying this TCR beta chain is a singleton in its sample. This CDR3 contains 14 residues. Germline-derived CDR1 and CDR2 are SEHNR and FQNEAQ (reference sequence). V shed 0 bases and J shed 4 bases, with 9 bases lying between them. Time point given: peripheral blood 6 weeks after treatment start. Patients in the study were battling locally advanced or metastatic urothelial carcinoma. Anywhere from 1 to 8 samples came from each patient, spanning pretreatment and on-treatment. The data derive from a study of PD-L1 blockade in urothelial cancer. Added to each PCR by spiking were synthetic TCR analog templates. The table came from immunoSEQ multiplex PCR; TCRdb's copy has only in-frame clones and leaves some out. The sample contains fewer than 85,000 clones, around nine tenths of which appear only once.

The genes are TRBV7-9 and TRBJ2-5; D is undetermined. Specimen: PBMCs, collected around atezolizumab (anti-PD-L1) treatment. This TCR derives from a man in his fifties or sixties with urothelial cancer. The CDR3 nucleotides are TGTGCCAGCAGCTTAGCGCGAGGCACAGAGACCCAGTACTTC. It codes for CASSLARGTETQYF.